The 2 T cell receptor beta chains below were found in one sample sequenced in a study of blood T cell repertoires in COVID-19. The assay was immunoSEQ multiplex PCR, and TCRdb's table has in-frame clones only and misses some. The data contain 390,000 or so clones, about nine tenths of them singletons. The sequenced material came from peripheral blood. These receptors originate from a woman aged 25 to 45 with active or convalescent COVID-19.

The chain uses TRBV11-3 and TRBJ2-3; TRBD2 matches 14 bases. The length of the CDR3 is 15 residues. Germline assignment: CDR1 SGHNT and CDR2 YENEEA. V lost 5 bases, J lost 4 bases, and 2 bases stayed unmatched. The CDR3 region has the DNA TGTGCCAGCAGCCTGGGACTAGCGGGAGCAGATACGCAGTATTTT. Translated, it gives CASSLGLAGADTQYF.

The genes are TRBV6-5 and TRBJ1-3; no firm D call. This CDR3 region has 14 residues. The germline gives CDR1 MNHEY, CDR2 SVGAGI. Trimming took off 4 bases at V and 0 bases at J, with 7 bases between the two ends. CDR3 sequence (DNA): TGTGCCAGCAGTTCGGGATTCTCTGGAAACACCATATATTTT. Its protein product is CASSSGFSGNTIYF.